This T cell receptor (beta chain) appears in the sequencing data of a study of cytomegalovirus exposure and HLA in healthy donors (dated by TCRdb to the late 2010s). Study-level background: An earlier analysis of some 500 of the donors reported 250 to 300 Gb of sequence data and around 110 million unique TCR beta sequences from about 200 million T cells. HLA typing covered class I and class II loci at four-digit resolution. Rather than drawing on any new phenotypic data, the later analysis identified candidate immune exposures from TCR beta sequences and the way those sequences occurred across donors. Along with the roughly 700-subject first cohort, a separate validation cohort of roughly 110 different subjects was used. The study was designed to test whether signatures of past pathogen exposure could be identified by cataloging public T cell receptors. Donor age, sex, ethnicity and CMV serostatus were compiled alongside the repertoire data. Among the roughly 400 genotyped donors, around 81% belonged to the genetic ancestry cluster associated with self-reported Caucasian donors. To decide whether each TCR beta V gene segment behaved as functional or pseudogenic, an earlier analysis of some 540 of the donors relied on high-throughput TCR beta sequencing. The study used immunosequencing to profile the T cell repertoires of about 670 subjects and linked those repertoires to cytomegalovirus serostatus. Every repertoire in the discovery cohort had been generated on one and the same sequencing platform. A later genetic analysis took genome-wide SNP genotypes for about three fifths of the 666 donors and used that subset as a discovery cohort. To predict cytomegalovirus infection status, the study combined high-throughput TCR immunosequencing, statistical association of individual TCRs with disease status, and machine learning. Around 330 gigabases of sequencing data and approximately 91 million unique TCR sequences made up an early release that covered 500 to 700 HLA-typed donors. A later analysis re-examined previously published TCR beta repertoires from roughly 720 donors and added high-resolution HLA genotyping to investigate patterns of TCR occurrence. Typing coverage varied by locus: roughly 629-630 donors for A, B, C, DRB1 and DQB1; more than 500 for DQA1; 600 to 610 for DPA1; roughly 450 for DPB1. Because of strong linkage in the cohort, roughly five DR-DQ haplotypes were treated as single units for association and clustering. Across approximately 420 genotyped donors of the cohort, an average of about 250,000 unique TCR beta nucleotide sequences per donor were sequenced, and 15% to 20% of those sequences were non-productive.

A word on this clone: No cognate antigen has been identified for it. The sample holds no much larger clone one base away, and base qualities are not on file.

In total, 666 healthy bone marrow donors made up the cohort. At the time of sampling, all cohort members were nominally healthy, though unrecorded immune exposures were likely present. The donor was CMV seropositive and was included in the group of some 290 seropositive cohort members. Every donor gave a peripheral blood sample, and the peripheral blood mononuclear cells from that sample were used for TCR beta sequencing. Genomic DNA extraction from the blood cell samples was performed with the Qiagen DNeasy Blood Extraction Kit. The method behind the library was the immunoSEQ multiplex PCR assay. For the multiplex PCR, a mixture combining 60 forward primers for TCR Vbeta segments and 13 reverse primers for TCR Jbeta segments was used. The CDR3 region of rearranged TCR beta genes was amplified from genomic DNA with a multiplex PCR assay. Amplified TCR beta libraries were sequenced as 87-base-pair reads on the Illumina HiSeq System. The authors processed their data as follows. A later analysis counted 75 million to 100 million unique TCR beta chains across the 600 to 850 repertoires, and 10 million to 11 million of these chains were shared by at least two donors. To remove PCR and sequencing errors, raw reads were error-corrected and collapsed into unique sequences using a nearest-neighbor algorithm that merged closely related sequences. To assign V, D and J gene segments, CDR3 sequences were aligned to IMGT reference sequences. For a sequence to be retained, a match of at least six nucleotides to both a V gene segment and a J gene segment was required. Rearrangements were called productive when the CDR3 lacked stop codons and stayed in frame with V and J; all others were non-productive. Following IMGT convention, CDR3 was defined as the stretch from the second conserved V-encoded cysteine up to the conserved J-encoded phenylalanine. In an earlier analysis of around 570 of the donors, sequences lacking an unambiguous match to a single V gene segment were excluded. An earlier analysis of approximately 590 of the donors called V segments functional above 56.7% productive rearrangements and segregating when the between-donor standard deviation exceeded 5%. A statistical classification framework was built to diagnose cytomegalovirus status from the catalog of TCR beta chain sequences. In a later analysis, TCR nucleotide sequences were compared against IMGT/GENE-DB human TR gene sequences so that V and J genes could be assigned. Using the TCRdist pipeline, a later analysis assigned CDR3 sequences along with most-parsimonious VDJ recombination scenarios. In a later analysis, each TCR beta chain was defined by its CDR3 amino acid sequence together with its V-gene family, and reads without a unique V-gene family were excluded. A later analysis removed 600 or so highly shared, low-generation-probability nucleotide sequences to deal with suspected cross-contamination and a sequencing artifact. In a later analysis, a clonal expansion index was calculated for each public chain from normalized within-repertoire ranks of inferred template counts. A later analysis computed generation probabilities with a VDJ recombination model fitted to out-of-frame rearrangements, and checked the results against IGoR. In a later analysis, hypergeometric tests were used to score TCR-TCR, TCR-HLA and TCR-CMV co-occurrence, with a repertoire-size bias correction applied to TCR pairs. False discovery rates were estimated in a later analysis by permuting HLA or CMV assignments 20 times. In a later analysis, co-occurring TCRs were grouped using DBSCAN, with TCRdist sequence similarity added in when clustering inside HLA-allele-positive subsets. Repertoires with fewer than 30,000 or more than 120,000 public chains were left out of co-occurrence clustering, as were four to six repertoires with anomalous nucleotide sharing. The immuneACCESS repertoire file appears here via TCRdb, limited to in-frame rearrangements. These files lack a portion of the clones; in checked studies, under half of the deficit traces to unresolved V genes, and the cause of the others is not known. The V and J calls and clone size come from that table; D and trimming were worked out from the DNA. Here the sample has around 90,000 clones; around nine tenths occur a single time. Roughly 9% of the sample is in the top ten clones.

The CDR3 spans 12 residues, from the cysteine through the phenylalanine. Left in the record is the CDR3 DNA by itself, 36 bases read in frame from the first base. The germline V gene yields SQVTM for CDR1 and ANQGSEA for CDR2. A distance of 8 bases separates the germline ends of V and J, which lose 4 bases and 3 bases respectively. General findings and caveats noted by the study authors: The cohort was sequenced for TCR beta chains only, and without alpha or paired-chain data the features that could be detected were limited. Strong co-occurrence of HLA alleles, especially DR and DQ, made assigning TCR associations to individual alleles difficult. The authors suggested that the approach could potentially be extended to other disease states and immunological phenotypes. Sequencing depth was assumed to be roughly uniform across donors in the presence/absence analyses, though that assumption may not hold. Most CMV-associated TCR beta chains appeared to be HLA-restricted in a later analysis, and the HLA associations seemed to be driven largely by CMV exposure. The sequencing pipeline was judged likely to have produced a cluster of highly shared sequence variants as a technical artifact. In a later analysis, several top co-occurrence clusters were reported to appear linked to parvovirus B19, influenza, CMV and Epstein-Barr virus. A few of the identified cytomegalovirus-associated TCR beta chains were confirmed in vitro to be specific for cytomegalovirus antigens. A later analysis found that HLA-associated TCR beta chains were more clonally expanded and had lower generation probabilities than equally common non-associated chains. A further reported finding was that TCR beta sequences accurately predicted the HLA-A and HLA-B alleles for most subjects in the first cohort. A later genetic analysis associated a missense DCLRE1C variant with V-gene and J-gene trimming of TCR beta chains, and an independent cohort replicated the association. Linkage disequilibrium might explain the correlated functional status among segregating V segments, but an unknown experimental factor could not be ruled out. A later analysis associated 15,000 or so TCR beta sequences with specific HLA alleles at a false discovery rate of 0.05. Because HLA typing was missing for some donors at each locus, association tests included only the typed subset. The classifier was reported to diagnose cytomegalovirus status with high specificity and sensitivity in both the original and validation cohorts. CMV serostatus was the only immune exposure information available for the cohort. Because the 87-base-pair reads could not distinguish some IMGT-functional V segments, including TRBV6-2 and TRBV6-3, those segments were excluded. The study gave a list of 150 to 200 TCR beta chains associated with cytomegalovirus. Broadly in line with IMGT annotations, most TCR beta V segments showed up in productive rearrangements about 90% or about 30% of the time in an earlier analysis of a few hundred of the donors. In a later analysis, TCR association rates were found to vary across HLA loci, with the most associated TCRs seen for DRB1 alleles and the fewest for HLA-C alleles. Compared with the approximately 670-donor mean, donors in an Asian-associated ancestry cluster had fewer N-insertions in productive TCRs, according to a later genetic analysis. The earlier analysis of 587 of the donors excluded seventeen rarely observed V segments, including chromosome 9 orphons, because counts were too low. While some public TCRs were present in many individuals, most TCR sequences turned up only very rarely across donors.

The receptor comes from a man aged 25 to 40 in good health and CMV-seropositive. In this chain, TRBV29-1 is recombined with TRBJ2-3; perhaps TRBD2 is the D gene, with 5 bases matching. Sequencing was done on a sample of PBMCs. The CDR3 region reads CSVVTTTDTQYF. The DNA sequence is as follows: TGCAGCGTTGTGACTACAACAGATACGCAGTATTTT.